The 24 T cell receptor beta chains reported below all come from one sample, sequenced in a study of blood T cell repertoires in COVID-19. TCRdb's table, derived via immunoSEQ multiplex PCR, lists solely in-frame clones and lacks some. Here the sample spans 95,000 to 100,000 clones, 85% being singletons. Material for sequencing was peripheral blood. The source is a woman aged 70 to 79 with active or convalescent COVID-19.

The chain uses TRBV7-3 and TRBJ1-2, with D perhaps TRBD1 (5 bases). This CDR3 is built from 15 residues. Trimming cost V 2 bases and J 6 bases, with 16 bases left between them. Germline values: CDR1 SGHTA, CDR2 FQGTGA. The CDR3 DNA is TGTGCCAGCAGCTTAGGGGGGACTGGAGGGCATGGCTACACCTTC. Its translation is CASSLGGTGGHGYTF.

The CDR3 DNA reads TGTGCCAGCAGCGTAATCTCCTCAGCAGGCTCTGGAAACACCATATATTTT. Translated: CASSVISSAGSGNTIYF. The rearrangement joins TRBV9 to TRBJ1-3; the D is unclear. CDR1 SGDLS and CDR2 YYNGEE come from the germline V gene. The V and J ends lost 1 base and 0 bases respectively, with 14 bases between them. The CDR3 contains 17 residues.

V gene TRBV5-1 combines with J gene TRBJ2-7; the D gene is possibly TRBD2 (5 bases). CDR3 length: 15 residues. The germline V and J ends were trimmed by 3 bases and 2 bases, with 15 bases remaining between them. The germline V gene encodes CDR1 SGHRS and CDR2 YFSETQ. The CDR3 nucleotides are TGCGCCAGCAGCTCCTCTAGGGAGCCCCCCTACGAGCAGTACTTC. Protein product: CASSSSREPPYEQYF.

The J gene is TRBJ1-5, the V gene TRBV7-2; 8 bases are a match to TRBD1. V lost 1 base, J lost 7 bases, and 3 bases stayed unmatched. From germline, CDR1 is SGHTA and CDR2 FQGNSA. This CDR3 contains 14 residues. DNA for the CDR3: TGTGCCAGCAGCTTAGGGACAGGGTTCCAGCCCCAGCATTTT. Translation: CASSLGTGFQPQHF.

V is TRBV30 and J is TRBJ1-4, with TRBD1 identical over 7 bases. The germline V gene encodes CDR1 GTSNPN and CDR2 SVGIG (reference sequence). This CDR3 contains 12 residues. Trimming took 4 bases from V and 7 from J; bases not matched to a gene: 3. In DNA form, the CDR3 reads TGTGCCTGGACGGACAGGCGTGAAAAACTGTTTTTT. Translating gives CAWTDRREKLFF.

CDR3 coding DNA: TGTGCCAGTAGTTTACAAGTCCTGAACACTGAAGCTTTCTTT. It specifies CASSLQVLNTEAFF. V gene TRBV19 combines with J gene TRBJ1-1; D unclear. Trimming shortened V by 5 bases and J by 0 bases, and 10 bases separated the two germline ends. CDR3 size: 14 residues. The germline V gene has CDR1 LNHDA and CDR2 SQIVND (reference sequence).

Only a few counts were recorded for this clone. The chain recombines TRBV5-1 with TRBJ1-1; D may be TRBD1 (6 bases). The germline gives CDR1 SGHRS, CDR2 YFSETQ. Trimming removed 4 bases at V and 1 base at J, with 8 bases between. The CDR3 totals 13 residues. In nucleotides, the CDR3 is TGCGCCAGCAGCCTGACAGGGAACACTGAAGCTTTCTTT. This sequence encodes CASSLTGNTEAFF.

This clone was detected once. This chain uses TRBV28 with TRBJ2-5; D is perhaps TRBD1 (5 bases). Germline CDR1 is MDHEN and CDR2 is SYDVKM. The CDR3 length is 12 residues. V lost 2 bases to trimming and J lost 7 bases, with 8 bases between them. CDR3 DNA sequence: TGTGCCAGCAGTTTAGAAGGGGCGACCCAGTACTTC. Translating it yields CASSLEGATQYF. The full variable domain, with the rest looked up from reference TRBV28 and TRBJ2-5, is DVKVTQSSRYLVKRTGEKVFLECVQDMDHENMFWYRQDPGLGLRLIYFSYDVKMKEKGDIPEGYSVSREKKERFSLILESASTNQTSMYLCASSLEGATQYFGPGTRLLVL.

The rearrangement joins TRBV5-5 to TRBJ1-2, with 8 positions matching TRBD1. V lost 1 base and J lost 6; bases outside the gene matches: 2. The germline V gene encodes CDR1 SGHKS and CDR2 YYEKEE (reference sequence). The CDR3 has 13 residues. CDR3 bases: TGTGCCAGCAGCTTGAGACAGGGGAATGGCTACACCTTC. Translated, it gives CASSLRQGNGYTF.

V and J are TRBV2 and TRBJ2-5; 7 positions agree with TRBD2. This CDR3 comprises 14 residues. The V gene end was trimmed by 5 bases and the J gene end by 5 bases; junction bases not matched to a gene: 8. The germline CDR1 and CDR2 sequences are SNHLY and FYNNEI. This CDR3 reads CASSRGTRGETQYF. CDR3 bases: TGTGCCAGCAGTAGGGGAACGCGGGGGGAGACCCAGTACTTC.

About this clone itself: The junction departs from the called germline gene at one end, perhaps through a read error. V and J are TRBV7-2 and TRBJ2-1; 11 bases map to TRBD2. The CDR3 contains 14 residues. Per germline, CDR1 SGHTA and CDR2 FQGNSA. CDR3 residues: CASSPGLADPTSLF. The CDR3 nucleotides are TGTGCCAGCAGCCCGGGACTAGCGGACCCCACCAGCCTCTTC. The whole variable domain, filled in from reference TRBV7-2 and TRBJ2-1, reads GAGVSQSPSNKVTEKGKDVELRCDPISGHTALYWYRQSLGQGLEFLIYFQGNSAPDKSGLPSDRFSAERTGGSVSTLTIQRTQQEDSAVYLCASSPGLADPTSLFGPGTRLTVL.

The gene calls are TRBV18 and TRBJ1-2; D gene ambiguous. The V end was cut by 4 bases, the J end by 4 bases, with 10 bases between. Germline-derived CDR1 and CDR2 are KGHSH and LQKENI. The CDR3 covers 13 residues. Here the CDR3 reads CASSLAGSYGYTF. CDR3 sequence (DNA): TGTGCCAGCTCACTAGCGGGTAGCTATGGCTACACCTTC.

V usage is TRBV15 and J usage is TRBJ1-2; 7 bases agree with TRBD1. The germline V gene has CDR1 LNHNV and CDR2 YYDKDF (reference sequence). Losses at the gene ends were 1 base for V and 7 bases for J; bases not matched to a gene: 9. There are 15 residues in the CDR3. The chain's CDR3 is CATSRVGGTDGGYTF. Written as DNA, the CDR3 is TGTGCCACCAGCAGAGTAGGCGGGACAGACGGTGGCTACACCTTC.

The chain carries TRBV5-1 and TRBJ2-7; 7 bases are a match to TRBD1. The germline V gene has CDR1 SGHRS and CDR2 YFSETQ. The J segment lost 1 base and the V segment lost 4 bases, leaving 5 bases of the junction unmatched. This CDR3 spans 14 amino acids. The CDR3 DNA is TGCGCCAGCAGCAGGGGACAGTATTCCTACGAGCAGTACTTC. Translation: CASSRGQYSYEQYF. Full variable domain (rest looked up from reference TRBV5-1 and TRBJ2-7): KAGVTQTPRYLIKTRGQQVTLSCSPISGHRSVSWYQQTPGQGLQFLFEYFSETQRNKGNFPGRFSGRQFSNSRSEMNVSTLELGDSALYLCASSRGQYSYEQYFGPGTRLTVT.

The genes are TRBV5-1 and TRBJ2-7; 10 nucleotides line up with TRBD1. Trimming took 4 bases from V and 3 from J; bases not matched to a gene: 7. Germline CDR1 and CDR2: SGHRS and YFSETQ. This CDR3 comprises 15 residues. The CDR3 sequence is CASSNSTGGFYEQYF. The CDR3, as DNA: TGCGCCAGCAGCAATTCGACAGGGGGCTTCTACGAGCAGTACTTC.

V is TRBV4-3 and J is TRBJ2-7; TRBD1 matches 7 bases. Unmatched junction bases numbered 7, after V lost 1 base and J lost 4 bases. Germline lookup yields CDR1 LGHNA and CDR2 YSLEER. The CDR3 spans 15 residues. CDR3 DNA sequence: TGCGCCAGCAGCCAAGCAAGGGGGCTTAGTTACGAGCAGTACTTC. Translating it yields CASSQARGLSYEQYF.

V gene TRBV6-2 or TRBV6-3 combines with J gene TRBJ2-1; 9 bases match TRBD1. The ends lost 6 bases at V and 1 base at J; junction bases unmatched: 10. The CDR3 loop spans 17 amino acids. The germline gives CDR1 MNHEY, CDR2 SVGEGT. The CDR3 protein is CASSDGRDRVSYNEQFF. The CDR3 nucleotides are TGTGCCAGCAGCGATGGCCGGGACAGGGTTTCCTACAATGAGCAGTTCTTC.

The V and J genes are TRBV4-1 and TRBJ1-2; 8 nucleotides match TRBD1. CDR3 size: 16 residues. Germline CDR1 reads MGHRA; CDR2 reads YSYEKL. V was pared by 1 base and J by 8 bases, with 12 bases of the junction left unmatched. The CDR3 is CASSQVPTGGMRGYTF. In nucleotides, the CDR3 is TGCGCCAGCAGCCAAGTACCTACAGGGGGTATGCGAGGCTACACCTTC.

The V call is TRBV5-1, the J call TRBJ1-2, with D perhaps matching TRBD1 (5 bases). This CDR3 spans 13 amino acids. In germline, CDR1 is SGHRS, CDR2 YFSETQ. V lost 3 bases to trimming and J lost 9 bases, with 15 bases between them. Here the CDR3 DNA reads TGCGCCAGCAGCTCCCGGACATCAAGGAGCTACACCTTC. Translation: CASSSRTSRSYTF.

V usage is TRBV28 and J usage is TRBJ1-5; TRBD1 might be the D (5 bases). V shed 6 bases and J shed 1 base, with 10 bases lying between them. In germline, CDR1 is MDHEN, CDR2 SYDVKM. The CDR3 spans 14 residues. Written as DNA, the CDR3 is TGTGCCAGCAGCCCAGGACACAGCAATCAGCCCCAGCATTTT. It encodes CASSPGHSNQPQHF.

V gene TRBV28 combines with J gene TRBJ2-7; 8 nucleotides align to TRBD2. This CDR3 has 14 residues. Germline V gene sequence: CDR1 MDHEN, CDR2 SYDVKM. V lost 5 bases and J lost 1; bases outside the gene matches: 4. The CDR3 DNA reads TGTGCCAGCAGTCTGGGGACTAGATCCTACGAGCAGTACTTC. Protein: CASSLGTRSYEQYF.

This sequence joins TRBV7-2 and TRBJ1-4; tentatively, D is TRBD1 (5 bases). Deletions cut 2 bases from V and 7 bases from J, with 11 bases between. Germline V gene sequence: CDR1 SGHTA, CDR2 FQGNSA. This CDR3 region has 14 residues. CDR3 DNA: TGTGCCAGCAGCTTACAGGGAACGGGTGAAAAACTGTTTTTT. Amino acid sequence: CASSLQGTGEKLFF.

This chain uses TRBV4-3 with TRBJ2-3; D possibly corresponds to TRBD2 (6 bases). Germline V gene sequence: CDR1 LGHNA, CDR2 YSLEER. There are 14 residues in the CDR3. V was trimmed by 4 bases and J by 0 bases, leaving 8 bases between them. The DNA for the CDR3 is TGCGCCAGCAGCCCGGAGGGAAGCACAGATACGCAGTATTTT. This codes for CASSPEGSTDTQYF.

V and J are TRBV24-1 and TRBJ1-3; D ambiguous. The CDR3 runs 17 residues. The V end lost 0 bases, the J end lost 0 bases, and 11 bases lay between the germline ends. Per the germline V gene, CDR1 is KGHDR and CDR2 is SFDVKD. The CDR3 is CATSDLREGISGNTIYF. CDR3 in DNA: TGTGCCACCAGTGATTTGAGGGAGGGCATCTCTGGAAACACCATATATTTT.